The subject of this entry is one T cell receptor (beta chain). The data were taken from a study of control samples from healthy donors and cancer patients. The table came from immunoSEQ multiplex PCR; TCRdb's copy has only in-frame clones and leaves some out. The repertoire includes approximately 130,000 clones, 80% to 90% of them detected once, and around 3% sits in the top ten. The V and J ends lost 1 base and 3 bases, in that order; junction bases with no gene match: 6. Germline V gene data show CDR1 as SGHTA and CDR2 as FQGNSA. The CDR3 is 16 residues long. The V gene is TRBV7-2, the J gene TRBJ1-2; 9 nucleotides line up with TRBD1. This receptor was identified in a man aged 60 to 69 in good health. Sequencing input: blood. The CDR3 DNA reads TGTGCCAGCAGCTTAGATATTACAGGGGGCCACTATGGCTACACCTTC. Amino acid sequence: CASSLDITGGHYGYTF.